The clone carrying this TCR beta chain was picked up many times. The data derive from a study of T-cell reconstitution after alpha-beta-depleted transplantation in children. The germline V gene has CDR1 LGHNA and CDR2 YSLEER. The CDR3 spans 15 residues. V dropped 3 bases and J dropped 3 bases, with 12 bases sitting between them. TCRbeta library preparation incorporated unique molecular identifiers. MiXCR, applied by TCRdb to the PCR reads, yields one record per CDR3 protein. Altogether 350,000 to 450,000 distinct CDR3 sequences are present, around 21% being singletons, with the ten largest covering 3.8%.

The genes are TRBV4-3 and TRBJ2-1; D is unclear. Source: PBMCs from the stem cell graft donor, taken from the stem cell graft. The source is a human donor who donated a stem cell graft to a child with acute myeloid leukemia. CDR3 in DNA: TGCGCCAGCAGCCAGGGATCGGGCCTCTACAATGAGCAGTTCTTC. Protein: CASSQGSGLYNEQFF.